This entry lists 22 T cell receptor beta chains sequenced from one sample in a study of cytomegalovirus exposure and HLA in healthy donors. This table comes from immunoSEQ multiplex PCR, and its TCRdb copy is limited to in-frame clones, with some not included. Among 150,000 or so clones listed, about 94% were seen once. Sample: PBMCs. The receptors were sampled from a man aged 18 to 30 in good health and CMV-seropositive.

V usage is TRBV30 and J usage is TRBJ2-2, with D possibly TRBD2 on 5 matching bases. Trimming cost V 6 bases and J 3 bases, with 8 bases left between them. Germline CDR1 is GTSNPN and CDR2 is SVGIG (reference sequence). This CDR3 region has 12 residues. In DNA form, the CDR3 reads TGTGCCTGCCAGAGGGACACCGGGGAGCTGTTTTTT. Translated, it gives CACQRDTGELFF.

The genes are TRBV7-9 and TRBJ2-7, with D unresolved. V lost 5 bases to trimming and J lost 4 bases, with 12 bases between them. CDR3 length equals 13 residues. Germline CDR1 SEHNR, CDR2 FQNEAQ (reference sequence). CDR3 sequence reads: CASSPPTGYEQYF. The CDR3 DNA is TGTGCCAGCAGCCCCCCGACGGGTTACGAGCAGTACTTC.

The rearrangement uses TRBV28 and TRBJ1-4; 7 positions agree with TRBD1. The CDR3 runs 14 residues. V was clipped by 3 bases and J by 7 bases; unmatched bases: 5. In germline, CDR1 is MDHEN, CDR2 SYDVKM. CDR3 residues: CASSFGDRGEKLFF. For the CDR3, the DNA is TGTGCCAGCAGTTTTGGGGACAGAGGTGAAAAACTGTTTTTT.

This chain links TRBV2 with TRBJ1-5; TRBD1 might be the D (5 bases). The CDR3 totals 15 residues. The V end lost 6 bases, the J end lost 6 bases, and 18 bases lay between the germline ends. Germline V gives CDR1 SNHLY, CDR2 FYNNEI. The CDR3 is CASREPGGRGQPQHF. The CDR3 DNA reads as TGTGCCAGCAGGGAACCCGGGGGTCGGGGTCAGCCCCAGCATTTT.

The chain has TRBV28 and TRBJ2-7; possibly TRBD1 for D (6 bases). Trimming shortened V by 3 bases and J by 3 bases, and 12 bases separated the two germline ends. The CDR3 has 14 amino acids. Germline V CDR1 and CDR2: MDHEN, SYDVKM. Here the CDR3 DNA reads TGTGCCAGCAGTTTTAGGACAGAGTTCTACGAGCAGTACTTC. This gives the protein CASSFRTEFYEQYF.

The rearrangement links TRBV27 to TRBJ2-7; TRBD2 matches 9 bases. CDR3 length: 15 amino acids. Germline V lookup: CDR1 MNHEY, CDR2 SMNVEV (reference sequence). Germline trimming cut 4 bases from V and 0 bases from J; bases unmatched to any gene: 4. As DNA, the CDR3 is TGTGCCAGCAGTTGGACTAGCGCCGTCTCCTACGAGCAGTACTTC. Its translation is CASSWTSAVSYEQYF.

The chain links TRBV5-1 to TRBJ2-5; D perhaps matches TRBD2 (5 bases). The length of the CDR3 is 15 residues. V was trimmed by 0 bases and J by 5 bases, leaving 14 bases between them. Germline loops: CDR1 SGHRS, CDR2 YFSETQ. In nucleotides, the CDR3 is TGCGCCAGCAGCTTGGGAGGACGGGATTGGGAGACCCAGTACTTC. Residues: CASSLGGRDWETQYF. The whole variable domain, filled in from reference TRBV5-1 and TRBJ2-5, reads KAGVTQTPRYLIKTRGQQVTLSCSPISGHRSVSWYQQTPGQGLQFLFEYFSETQRNKGNFPGRFSGRQFSNSRSEMNVSTLELGDSALYLCASSLGGRDWETQYFGPGTRLLVL.

About this clone itself: Other nucleotide sequences in the sample specify the same CDR3. The chain links TRBV2 to TRBJ2-7, with 8 bases identical to TRBD1. Trimming cost V 7 bases and J 0 bases; bases outside gene matches: 5. The CDR3 is made up of 14 amino acids. The germline gives CDR1 SNHLY, CDR2 FYNNEI. The CDR3 nucleotides are TGTGCCAGCATAGGGACAGGCAACTCCTACGAGCAGTACTTC. This encodes CASIGTGNSYEQYF.

The genes are TRBV27 and TRBJ2-1; no reliable D call. The ends were cut back, 2 bases at V and 8 bases at J, with 13 bases in the middle. This CDR3 contains 14 residues. Looked up from germline, CDR1 is MNHEY and CDR2 is SMNVEV (reference sequence). The CDR3 region has the DNA TGTGCCAGCAGTTTAGCGCCAGGTTATTATGAGCAGTTCTTC. As protein: CASSLAPGYYEQFF.

The rearrangement uses TRBV7-9 and TRBJ2-1; TRBD2 agrees at 9 bases. The ends lost 5 bases at V and 4 bases at J; junction bases unmatched: 6. This CDR3 region has 15 residues. Germline V CDR1 and CDR2: SEHNR, FQNEAQ (reference sequence). In DNA form, the CDR3 reads TGTGCCAGCAGCCCCGGGACTAGCCAATACAATGAGCAGTTCTTC. The encoded protein is CASSPGTSQYNEQFF.

This clone is a singleton in its sample. V usage is TRBV28 and J usage is TRBJ1-5, with no clear D. Trimming took off 5 bases at V and 2 bases at J, with 19 bases between the two ends. CDR1 MDHEN and CDR2 SYDVKM come from the germline V gene. The CDR3 runs 17 residues. The CDR3 DNA follows: TGTGCCAGCAGTCCGGTCTTGGCGCGGCGCGGCAATCAGCCCCAGCATTTT. Translation gives CASSPVLARRGNQPQHF.

The J gene is TRBJ1-5, the V gene TRBV27, with TRBD1 matching 7 bases. Trimming at V came to 2 bases and at J to 0 bases, leaving 10 bases not matched to a gene. The CDR3 is 18 residues long. Germline CDR1 is MNHEY and CDR2 is SMNVEV (reference sequence). The CDR3 region is CASSLRGQDPYSNQPQHF. Written as DNA, the CDR3 is TGTGCCAGCAGTTTAAGAGGACAGGACCCTTATAGCAATCAGCCCCAGCATTTT.

The V gene is TRBV11-2, the J gene TRBJ2-7, with 7 positions matching TRBD1. Germline loops: CDR1 SGHAT, CDR2 FQNNGV. The CDR3 covers 13 residues. Trimming removed 3 bases from V and 3 bases from J; junction bases left unmatched: 2. CDR3: CASSFQGVYEQYF. In nucleotides, the CDR3 is TGTGCCAGCAGCTTCCAGGGGGTCTACGAGCAGTACTTC.

This rearrangement joins TRBV28 to TRBJ2-7; D possibly corresponds to TRBD1 (6 bases). The V gene lost 6 bases and the J gene lost 3 bases, with 12 bases spanning the gap. Germline V lookup: CDR1 MDHEN, CDR2 SYDVKM. CDR3 length equals 13 residues. The chain's CDR3 is CASSRRQDYEQYF. Written as DNA, the CDR3 is TGTGCCAGCAGCCGCCGACAGGACTACGAGCAGTACTTC.

This chain joins TRBV15 and TRBJ2-1; weak D call: TRBD2 (6 bases). The CDR3 consists of 11 residues. The germline gives CDR1 LNHNV, CDR2 YYDKDF (reference sequence). The V end was cut by 5 bases, the J end by 14 bases, with 13 bases between. This chain's CDR3 is CATSAGLTEFF. Written as DNA, the CDR3 is TGTGCCACCAGCGCGGGACTTACGGAGTTCTTC.

The chain combines TRBV7-8 with TRBJ2-1; D ambiguous. This CDR3 has 11 amino acids. CDR1 is SGHVS, CDR2 FQNEAQ, per germline. The ends were cut back, 5 bases at V and 4 bases at J, with 3 bases in the middle. CDR3 nucleotide sequence: TGTGCCAGCAGCCGTTACAATGAGCAGTTCTTC. Amino acids: CASSRYNEQFF.

The chain joins TRBV7-9 to TRBJ1-1; D gene uncertain. Trimming took off 3 bases at V and 6 bases at J, with 8 bases between the two ends. Germline CDR1 and CDR2: SEHNR and FQNEAQ (reference sequence). This CDR3 spans 12 amino acids. CDR3 bases: TGTGCCAGCAGCTTCGGGAGGTCTGAAGCTTTCTTT. Translated: CASSFGRSEAFF.

This sequence joins TRBV28 and TRBJ1-5; TRBD1 is a possible D gene (5 bases). The CDR3 loop spans 17 amino acids. Germline loops: CDR1 MDHEN, CDR2 SYDVKM. Between the trimmed V and J ends, which lost 2 bases and 6 bases, there was a span of 20 bases. CDR3: CASSLRGSRMGSQPQHF. In DNA, the CDR3 is TGTGCCAGCAGTTTACGGGGGAGTCGGATGGGGAGTCAGCCCCAGCATTTT. Based on the CDR3 plus reference TRBV28 and TRBJ1-5, the full variable domain is DVKVTQSSRYLVKRTGEKVFLECVQDMDHENMFWYRQDPGLGLRLIYFSYDVKMKEKGDIPEGYSVSREKKERFSLILESASTNQTSMYLCASSLRGSRMGSQPQHFGDGTRLSIL.

The chain joins TRBV28 to TRBJ1-3; 8 bases are a match to TRBD1. CDR3 length: 19 residues. V lost 6 bases to trimming and J lost 0 bases; unmatched junction nucleotides: 16. Per germline, CDR1 MDHEN and CDR2 SYDVKM. The CDR3 DNA reads TGTGCCAGCAGGGAACGGAGGCAGGGGGCGAGGTACTCTGGAAACACCATATATTTT. Amino acid sequence: CASRERRQGARYSGNTIYF. The variable domain in full, completed from reference TRBV28 and TRBJ1-3, reads DVKVTQSSRYLVKRTGEKVFLECVQDMDHENMFWYRQDPGLGLRLIYFSYDVKMKEKGDIPEGYSVSREKKERFSLILESASTNQTSMYLCASRERRQGARYSGNTIYFGEGSWLTVV.

This sequence joins TRBV10-3 and TRBJ2-2; 7 bases fit TRBD2. V was pared by 10 bases and J by 10 bases, with 18 bases of the junction left unmatched. Germline assignment: CDR1 ENHRY and CDR2 SYGVKD. The CDR3 has 15 amino acids. The CDR3 spells CATIEGRRGTKELFF. In DNA, the CDR3 is TGTGCCACCATAGAAGGGAGGCGGGGGACCAAGGAGCTGTTTTTT.

The J gene is TRBJ1-2, the V gene TRBV28; TRBD1 is a possible D gene (5 bases). Germline V CDR1 and CDR2: MDHEN, SYDVKM. CDR3 length equals 15 residues. V shed 3 bases and J shed 1 base, with 12 bases lying between them. This chain's CDR3 is CASSFAGLYNYGYTF. The CDR3 bases are TGTGCCAGCAGTTTCGCGGGACTTTATAACTATGGCTACACCTTC.

This chain links TRBV10-3 with TRBJ2-3, with D unresolved. The CDR3 covers 14 residues. The germline CDR1 and CDR2 sequences are ENHRY and SYGVKD. Between the trimmed V and J ends, which lost 4 bases and 1 base, there was a span of 9 bases. This CDR3 is CAISVFAGTDTQYF. In nucleotides, the CDR3 is TGTGCCATCAGTGTATTCGCGGGCACAGATACGCAGTATTTT.